Below, 17 T cell receptor beta chains from the same sample are listed, as sequenced in a study of cytomegalovirus exposure and HLA in healthy donors. This PCR relied on a set of 60 Vbeta primers and 13 Jbeta primers. Using immunoSEQ multiplex PCR, the repertoire was profiled, and TCRdb retains in-frame clones only, with some absent. The sample has 150,000 to 180,000 clones; 70% to 80% are singletons. The source material was PBMCs. The source of these receptors is a man younger than 45 in good health and CMV-seropositive.

This sequence joins TRBV28 and TRBJ2-5; 10 bases match TRBD1. V was clipped by 10 bases and J by 2 bases; unmatched bases: 4. Germline V gene sequence: CDR1 MDHEN, CDR2 SYDVKM. This CDR3 region has 13 residues. Written as DNA, the CDR3 is TGTGCCACCCGGACAGGGGGGCAAGAGACCCAGTACTTC. It translates to CATRTGGQETQYF.

This chain links TRBV19 with TRBJ1-1; D perhaps matches TRBD1 (6 bases). V was pared by 5 bases and J by 5 bases, with 18 bases between. CDR1 LNHDA and CDR2 SQIVND come from the germline V gene (reference sequence). The CDR3 extends over 15 amino acids. DNA for the CDR3: TGTGCCAGTAGTCCACAAGCCCTCCAGGGGACTGAAGCTTTCTTT. Its translation: CASSPQALQGTEAFF. The entire variable domain, with the rest obtained from reference TRBV19 and TRBJ1-1, is as follows: DGGITQSPKYLFRKEGQNVTLSCEQNLNHDAMYWYRQDPGQGLRLIYYSQIVNDFQKGDIAEGYSVSREKKESFPLTVTSAQKNPTAFYLCASSPQALQGTEAFFGQGTRLTVV.

The CDR3 here is CASSLAGGGNSPLHF. CDR3 in DNA: TGTGCCAGCAGCTTAGCGGGGGGAGGCAATTCACCCCTCCACTTT. The chain links TRBV7-2 to TRBJ1-6, with D possibly TRBD1 on 5 matching bases. Per the germline V gene, CDR1 is SGHTA and CDR2 is FQGNSA. V dropped 0 bases and J dropped 7 bases, with 10 bases sitting between them. This CDR3 has 15 residues. The full variable domain, with the rest looked up from reference TRBV7-2 and TRBJ1-6, is GAGVSQSPSNKVTEKGKDVELRCDPISGHTALYWYRQSLGQGLEFLIYFQGNSAPDKSGLPSDRFSAERTGGSVSTLTIQRTQQEDSAVYLCASSLAGGGNSPLHFGNGTRLTVT.

This chain connects TRBV6-5 to TRBJ1-1, with 7 bases that match TRBD1. The germline V gene has CDR1 MNHEY and CDR2 SVGAGI. V was clipped by 6 bases and J by 1 base; unmatched bases: 5. The CDR3 runs to 14 residues. CDR3 residues: CASSRQGSNTEAFF. CDR3 nucleotides: TGTGCCAGCAGCAGACAGGGTTCGAACACTGAAGCTTTCTTT.

The chain recombines TRBV5-4 with TRBJ2-4; no clear D. Germline values: CDR1 SGHNT, CDR2 YYREEE (reference sequence). Trimming removed 3 bases at V and 3 bases at J, with 4 bases between. The CDR3 contains 12 residues. DNA for the CDR3: TGTGCCAGCAGCTCCAACAAAAACATTCAGTACTTC. It translates to CASSSNKNIQYF.

V and J are TRBV6-1 and TRBJ1-1; a possible D gene is TRBD1 (6 bases). The CDR3 loop spans 15 amino acids. V was cut by 5 bases and J by 11 bases, with 24 bases left in between. The V gene's germline CDR1 is MNHNS and CDR2 SASEGT. CDR3 coding DNA: TGTGCCAGCAGTTCAGGCTGGAGGGGGGGCATAGGGGCTTTCTTT. This translates into CASSSGWRGGIGAFF.

The chain employs TRBV28 and TRBJ2-1; perhaps TRBD2 as D (5 bases). The ends were cut back, 2 bases at V and 0 bases at J, with 14 bases in the middle. The CDR3 length is 17 residues. The germline gives CDR1 MDHEN, CDR2 SYDVKM. This chain's CDR3 is CASSLHSTGSSYNEQFF. Written as DNA, the CDR3 is TGTGCCAGCAGTTTACATTCGACGGGAAGCTCCTACAATGAGCAGTTCTTC.

The chain couples TRBV19 to TRBJ2-6, with a tentative D call TRBD1 (6 bases). V lost 6 bases to trimming and J lost 1 base, with 10 bases between them. This CDR3 has 15 residues. Germline-derived CDR1 and CDR2 are LNHDA and SQIVND (reference sequence). The CDR3 nucleotides are TGTGCCAGTAGGGGGGCTGAGTCTGGGGCCAACGTCCTGACTTTC. Its translation is CASRGAESGANVLTF.

This clone was observed a handful of times. CDR3 sequence (DNA): TGTGCCAGCGAGGCCGATCGCACAGATACGCAGTATTTT. This encodes CASEADRTDTQYF. V usage is TRBV5-5 and J usage is TRBJ2-3; no firm D call. The CDR3 contains 13 residues. V was clipped by 7 bases and J by 1 base, with 10 bases between them. Germline-derived CDR1 and CDR2 are SGHKS and YYEKEE (reference sequence).

This clone was recorded once. V usage is TRBV27 and J usage is TRBJ2-7; tentatively, D is TRBD2 (5 bases). Trimming removed 7 bases from V and 0 bases from J, with 28 bases in between. Germline loops: CDR1 MNHEY, CDR2 SMNVEV (reference sequence). This CDR3 comprises 19 residues. CDR3 residues: CASTNSRGVIKLSSYEQYF. DNA of the CDR3: TGTGCCAGCACTAACAGTCGGGGAGTGATCAAACTCAGCTCCTACGAGCAGTACTTC.

This chain joins TRBV28 and TRBJ1-4, with D tentatively TRBD1 (6 bases). The CDR3 totals 16 residues. V gave up 4 bases and J gave up 3 bases, with 15 bases separating them. The germline CDR1 and CDR2 sequences are MDHEN and SYDVKM. The CDR3 sequence: CASSSPTGTSNEKLFF. The CDR3 nucleotides are TGTGCCAGCAGTTCGCCAACAGGGACCTCTAATGAAAAACTGTTTTTT.

V gene TRBV7-2 combines with J gene TRBJ2-7, with D tentatively TRBD1 (6 bases). Per the germline V gene, CDR1 is SGHTA and CDR2 is FQGNSA. CDR3 size: 18 residues. The V end was cut by 5 bases, the J end by 7 bases, with 30 bases between. The CDR3: CASSPIGWGQNIVGEQYF. Here the CDR3 DNA reads TGTGCCAGCAGCCCGATTGGTTGGGGGCAGAACATAGTGGGTGAGCAGTACTTC.

The chain carries TRBV2 and TRBJ2-7; the match to TRBD1 covers 8 bases. Germline V gives CDR1 SNHLY, CDR2 FYNNEI. The CDR3 runs 12 residues. V trimming: 5 bases; J trimming: 7 bases; junction bases outside the gene matches: 4. CDR3 in amino acids: CASSYTGGEQYF. In nucleotides, the CDR3 is TGTGCCAGCAGTTATACAGGGGGAGAGCAGTACTTC. Looking up the rest from reference TRBV2 and TRBJ2-7 gives the full variable domain: EPEVTQTPSHQVTQMGQEVILRCVPISNHLYFYWYRQILGQKVEFLVSFYNNEISEKSEIFDDQFSVERPDGSNFTLKIRSTKLEDSAMYFCASSYTGGEQYFGPGTRLTVT.

The chain recombines TRBV6-8 with TRBJ1-3; unclear D gene. This CDR3 spans 12 amino acids. Germline assignment: CDR1 MNHGY and CDR2 SAAAGT. The CDR3 sequence is CVQDSSGNTIYF. CDR3 coding DNA: TGTGTCCAGGACTCCTCTGGAAACACCATATATTTT.

This clone was seen a single time. The chain joins TRBV2 to TRBJ2-3, with 8 bases aligning to TRBD1. The CDR3 loop spans 15 amino acids. Germline CDR1 is SNHLY and CDR2 is FYNNEI. V trimming: 5 bases; J trimming: 4 bases; junction bases outside the gene matches: 8. CDR3 in amino acids: CASSSGGAGADTQYF. As DNA, the CDR3 is TGTGCCAGCAGTTCAGGGGGCGCGGGCGCAGATACGCAGTATTTT.

This chain uses TRBV19 with TRBJ1-5; TRBD1 matches 9 bases. V was clipped by 4 bases and J by 2 bases; unmatched bases: 3. Germline V gene data show CDR1 as LNHDA and CDR2 as SQIVND (reference sequence). This CDR3 is built from 15 residues. The CDR3 sequence: CASSTWTGGNQPQHF. The DNA for the CDR3 is TGTGCCAGTAGTACGTGGACAGGGGGCAATCAGCCCCAGCATTTT.

V usage is TRBV4-1 and J usage is TRBJ1-5; no reliable D call. Trimming took 0 bases from V and 7 from J, leaving 7 bases between them. Germline-derived CDR1 and CDR2 are MGHRA and YSYEKL. The length of the CDR3 is 13 residues. The CDR3 loop reads CASSQEERQPQHF. The CDR3 DNA follows: TGCGCCAGCAGCCAAGAGGAGAGGCAGCCCCAGCATTTT.